The present T cell receptor beta chain was sequenced within a study of blood T cell repertoires in COVID-19 (dated by TCRdb to 2020 to 2022). Looking at the study overall: The collaborator samples originated in the United States, Italy and Spain and spanned the acute and convalescent phases of COVID-19. Sample metadata almost always included a de-identified subject ID, COVID-19 status, age in years and sex. Samples came from the ongoing ImmuneRACE study (first 160 participants) plus 1,254 subjects from 6 global collaborators. HLA class I and class II types, where available, came from metadata supplied by the sample provider rather than from assay-based typing. Subjects who had been exposed to COVID-19, were actively infected with it, or had recovered from it provided the deeply sampled blood TCRbeta repertoires that made up the dataset. The prospective study material was composed of cDNA or gDNA derived from T cells, B-cell-depleted T cells, or PBMCs. A freely available public database, intended as a resource for researchers studying the immune response to SARS-CoV-2, is where the repertoires were released.

A second Seattle source provided samples from volunteer blood donors who had recovered from COVID-19. Each collaborating institution followed its own protocols to collect whole blood in K2EDTA tubes. Collaborator samples were shipped for TCRbeta analysis as frozen whole blood, isolated PBMCs, or DNA extracted from either sample type. A distance of 7 bases separates the germline ends of V and J, which lose 4 bases and 0 bases respectively. CDR1 and CDR2 are read off the germline V gene as SGHTA and FQGNSA. The CDR3 has 14 amino acids, counting the end cysteine and phenylalanine. The CDR3 DNA has 42 bases and is translated from base 1. A single count supports this clone. Its antigen is unknown. No qualities accompany the bases; no much larger clone lies one base away. General study outcomes and caveats: The amount of clinical and demographic metadata varied by source and participant and was provided uncurated.

TCRbeta CDR3 regions were amplified from genomic DNA by means of the immunoSEQ Assay, a bias-controlled multiplex PCR. As for the original processing: The number of nucleated cells in each sample was estimated by amplification of reference gene primers within the assay. Sequence reads were collapsed and filtered to measure the absolute abundance of every unique TCRbeta CDR3 rearrangement. For each sample, productive Simpson clonality was calculated as the square root of Simpson's diversity index across productive rearrangements. TCRdb limited this immuneACCESS table to in-frame rearrangements with V and J called. A share of clones is missing; checked studies link under half to unresolved V genes, and the rest is unexplained. V, J and clone size are taken as reported in that table, and D and trimming were inferred from the DNA itself. The sample yields under 300,000 clones; roughly 90% were counted once. Jointly, the top ten make up 2% to 2.5% of the sample.

The TCR was taken from a woman aged 40 to 50 who had recovered from COVID-19. The receptor chain draws on TRBV7-2 and TRBJ1-5, with no confident D gene call. Specimen: peripheral blood. At the DNA level, the sequence is TGTGCCAGCAGCTACCGGTATAGCAATCAGCCCCAGCATTTT. This encodes CASSYRYSNQPQHF.